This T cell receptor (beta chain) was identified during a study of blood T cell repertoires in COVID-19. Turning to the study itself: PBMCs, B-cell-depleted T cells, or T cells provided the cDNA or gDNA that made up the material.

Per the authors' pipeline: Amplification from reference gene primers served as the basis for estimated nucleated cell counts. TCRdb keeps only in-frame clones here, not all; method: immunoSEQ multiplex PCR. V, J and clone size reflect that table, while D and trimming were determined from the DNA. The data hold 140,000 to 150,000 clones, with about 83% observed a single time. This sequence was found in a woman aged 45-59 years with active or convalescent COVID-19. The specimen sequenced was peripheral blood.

The CDR3 reads CASTLGNTIYF. The CDR3 DNA is TGTGCCAGCACCCTCGGAAACACCATATATTTT. The rearrangement joins TRBV7-8 to TRBJ1-3, with D unclear. Germline assignment: CDR1 SGHVS and CDR2 FQNEAQ. CDR3 length: 11 residues. V was trimmed by 7 bases and J by 4 bases, leaving 5 bases between them. The full variable domain, in which reference TRBV7-8 and TRBJ1-3 provide the parts outside the CDR3, is GAGVSQSPRYKVAKRGQDVALRCDPISGHVSLFWYQQALGQGPEFLTYFQNEAQLDKSGLPSDRFFAERPEGSVSTLKIQRTQQEDSAVYLCASTLGNTIYFGEGSWLTVV.